The present entry profiles one T cell receptor (beta chain) with its context. The data are from a study of T cell changes during pregnancy in multiple sclerosis. Germline V gene lookup returns CDR1 MNHEY and CDR2 SVGAGI. Deletions cut 9 bases from V and 8 bases from J, with 20 bases between. The CDR3 is made up of 14 amino acids. This table comes from immunoSEQ multiplex PCR, and its TCRdb copy is limited to in-frame clones, with some not included. The sample includes 60,000 to 70,000 clones, under 95% of them seen just once. The clonotype comes from a female donor in good health, enrolled as a control in a pregnancy study. V is TRBV6-5 and J is TRBJ1-5, with D perhaps TRBD1 (6 bases). Sequenced here: peripheral blood, sampled in the third trimester of pregnancy. DNA of the CDR3: TGTGCCAGTCGGAGAACAGGGCGGGAGGAGCCCCAGCATTTT. Its protein product is CASRRTGREEPQHF.